The rows below give T cell receptor beta chains drawn from one sample of a study of cytomegalovirus exposure and HLA in healthy donors. Clones were sequenced by immunoSEQ multiplex PCR, and TCRdb holds only the in-frame ones, with some missing. The table lists about 140,000 clones, approximately 80% of them singletons, with around 4.5% in the top ten. The sample taken for sequencing was PBMCs. Receptors originate from a middle-aged man in good health and CMV-seropositive. CDR3s include the opening cysteine and the closing phenylalanine or tryptophan. The order of the fields is clone size, J gene, D gene, V gene, CDR3 DNA, CDR3 protein. The D gene is left open where the match is weak. Rows may omit the clone size; those that give it use once, few, many or a size class.

clone_size: -; j_call: TRBJ2-3; d_call: -; v_call: TRBV4-1; cdr3_nt: TGCGCCAGCAGCCAAGAGCGGTCCACAGATACGCAGTATTTT; cdr3_aa: CASSQERSTDTQYF
clone_size: -; j_call: TRBJ2-5; d_call: -; v_call: TRBV29-1; cdr3_nt: TGCAGCGTTGAAGATCTATGGGGTGGCAGGGTGGGGGAGACCCAGTACTTC; cdr3_aa: CSVEDLWGGRVGETQYF
clone_size: -; j_call: TRBJ2-1; d_call: -; v_call: TRBV7-8; cdr3_nt: TGTGCCAGCAGCGAGGGGGGGACTATCAATGAGCAGTTCTTC; cdr3_aa: CASSEGGTINEQFF
clone_size: -; j_call: TRBJ2-7; d_call: -; v_call: TRBV19; cdr3_nt: TGTGCCAGTAGTGCTAGACAGACCGGCACCTACGAGCAGTACTTC; cdr3_aa: CASSARQTGTYEQYF
clone_size: -; j_call: TRBJ2-7; d_call: TRBD1; v_call: TRBV18; cdr3_nt: TGTGCCAGCTCACCCAGACAGGGGACCTACGAGCAGTACTTC; cdr3_aa: CASSPRQGTYEQYF
clone_size: -; j_call: TRBJ2-7; d_call: -; v_call: TRBV27; cdr3_nt: TGTGCCAGCAGTTTAATTGGGACACCTGCCTACGAGCAGTACTTC; cdr3_aa: CASSLIGTPAYEQYF
clone_size: once; j_call: TRBJ1-2; d_call: TRBD1; v_call: TRBV7-8; cdr3_nt: TGTGCCAGCAGCTTAGGACAGGGGGTAGGTGGCTACACCTTC; cdr3_aa: CASSLGQGVGGYTF
clone_size: -; j_call: TRBJ2-1; d_call: -; v_call: TRBV7-6; cdr3_nt: TGTGCCAGCAGCTTAGCTAGCGGAAGCTCCTACAATGAGCAGTTCTTC; cdr3_aa: CASSLASGSSYNEQFF
clone_size: few; j_call: TRBJ2-1; d_call: TRBD2; v_call: TRBV6-6; cdr3_nt: TGTGCCAGCAGTTTATCTTGGGGGGGGTTCTACAATGAGCAGTTCTTC; cdr3_aa: CASSLSWGGFYNEQFF
clone_size: -; j_call: TRBJ1-6; d_call: TRBD1; v_call: TRBV7-9; cdr3_nt: TGTTCCAGCAGCACGACAGGGGAGGCCTATAATTCACCCCTCCACTTT; cdr3_aa: CSSSTTGEAYNSPLHF
clone_size: -; j_call: TRBJ2-5; d_call: TRBD1; v_call: TRBV10-1; cdr3_nt: TGCGCCAGCAGTGAGGGGACAGGGGGTAGAGAGACCCAGTACTTC; cdr3_aa: CASSEGTGGRETQYF
clone_size: -; j_call: TRBJ2-7; d_call: -; v_call: TRBV27; cdr3_nt: TGTGCCAGCAGTCTCGACACGACTACTCTATACGAGCAGTACTTC; cdr3_aa: CASSLDTTTLYEQYF
clone_size: once; j_call: TRBJ2-7; d_call: TRBD2; v_call: TRBV7-8; cdr3_nt: TGTGCCAGCAGCTTCACGAGCGGGAGCACCTCCTACGAGCAGTACTTC; cdr3_aa: CASSFTSGSTSYEQYF
clone_size: -; j_call: TRBJ2-5; d_call: -; v_call: TRBV7-8; cdr3_nt: TGTGCCAGCAATTCGGACAGCCTTCGGGAGACCCAGTACTTC; cdr3_aa: CASNSDSLRETQYF
clone_size: -; j_call: TRBJ2-3; d_call: -; v_call: TRBV2; cdr3_nt: TGTGCCAGCAGTCCCCTAGGACTGTCTAGCACAGATACGCAGTATTTT; cdr3_aa: CASSPLGLSSTDTQYF
clone_size: -; j_call: TRBJ1-2; d_call: TRBD1; v_call: TRBV6-6; cdr3_nt: TGTGCCAGCAGCTCGGGACAGGGGCGTAACTATGGCTACACCTTC; cdr3_aa: CASSSGQGRNYGYTF
clone_size: -; j_call: TRBJ1-3; d_call: TRBD1; v_call: TRBV7-9; cdr3_nt: TGTGCCAGCAGCTGGCCTACCTCGACAGGGAACTCTGGAAACACCATATATTTT; cdr3_aa: CASSWPTSTGNSGNTIYF
clone_size: -; j_call: TRBJ1-5; d_call: TRBD1; v_call: TRBV18; cdr3_nt: TGTGCCAGCCAGGACAGGGCGGGAGCCCAGCATTTT; cdr3_aa: CASQDRAGAQHF
clone_size: -; j_call: TRBJ1-2; d_call: -; v_call: TRBV6-1; cdr3_nt: TGTGCCAGCAGTCCCTCGACCGGGGGGGCGCATGGCTACACCTTC; cdr3_aa: CASSPSTGGAHGYTF
clone_size: -; j_call: TRBJ2-1; d_call: -; v_call: TRBV6-1; cdr3_nt: TGTGCCAGCAGGGCCCTAGCGTTCAATGAGCAGTTCTTC; cdr3_aa: CASRALAFNEQFF
clone_size: -; j_call: TRBJ1-1; d_call: -; v_call: TRBV4-3; cdr3_nt: TGCGCCAGCAGCCAAAACCGGGGAAGGGCAAATGAAGCTTTCTTT; cdr3_aa: CASSQNRGRANEAFF
clone_size: once; j_call: TRBJ2-7; d_call: -; v_call: TRBV29-1; cdr3_nt: TGCAGCGTAGCGGACAGCTCCTACGAGCAGTACTTC; cdr3_aa: CSVADSSYEQYF
clone_size: -; j_call: TRBJ2-2; d_call: TRBD1; v_call: TRBV6-6; cdr3_nt: TGTGCCAGCAGTGGACAGGGGGGAGTGGGCGGGGAGCTGTTTTTT; cdr3_aa: CASSGQGGVGGELFF
clone_size: few; j_call: TRBJ2-5; d_call: TRBD1; v_call: TRBV19; cdr3_nt: TGTGCCAGTAGTAGGACAGGGCCTCAGCGGGAGACCCAGTACTTC; cdr3_aa: CASSRTGPQRETQYF
clone_size: -; j_call: TRBJ2-7; d_call: -; v_call: TRBV7-9; cdr3_nt: TGTGCCAGCAGCTTAGGAGTCCTCACGGGGCAGTACTTC; cdr3_aa: CASSLGVLTGQYF
clone_size: -; j_call: TRBJ1-1; d_call: -; v_call: TRBV5-5; cdr3_nt: TGTGCCAGCAGCTTGCAGGCCTCGAACACTGAAGCTTTCTTT; cdr3_aa: CASSLQASNTEAFF
clone_size: -; j_call: TRBJ2-5; d_call: TRBD1; v_call: TRBV27; cdr3_nt: TGTGCCAGCGCGGGGGACAGGGGGCGGGAGGAGACCCAGTACTTC; cdr3_aa: CASAGDRGREETQYF
clone_size: once; j_call: TRBJ2-7; d_call: -; v_call: TRBV6-6; cdr3_nt: TGTGCCAGCAGTTTCCCGACAGACGGAGCTTTCCACGAGCAGTACTTC; cdr3_aa: CASSFPTDGAFHEQYF
clone_size: -; j_call: TRBJ2-3; d_call: TRBD2; v_call: TRBV6-4; cdr3_nt: TGTGCCAGCAGTGGGAGCGGGGACCTCGCAGATACGCAGTATTTT; cdr3_aa: CASSGSGDLADTQYF
clone_size: -; j_call: TRBJ2-1; d_call: TRBD1; v_call: TRBV6-6; cdr3_nt: TGTGCCAGCAGTAACGGGGACAGGCGGGATGAGCAGTTCTTC; cdr3_aa: CASSNGDRRDEQFF
clone_size: -; j_call: TRBJ2-7; d_call: TRBD1; v_call: TRBV7-8; cdr3_nt: TGTGCCAGCAGCTTGGGCAGGGGGTCCTACGAGCAGTACTTC; cdr3_aa: CASSLGRGSYEQYF
clone_size: -; j_call: TRBJ1-1; d_call: -; v_call: TRBV5-1; cdr3_nt: TGCGCCAGCAGCCCACAGGGTGTTGAAGCTTTCTTT; cdr3_aa: CASSPQGVEAFF
clone_size: -; j_call: TRBJ2-1; d_call: TRBD2; v_call: TRBV6-6; cdr3_nt: TGTGCCAGCCAGCGGGAGGTTAACAGTCAGTTCTTC; cdr3_aa: CASQREVNSQFF
clone_size: -; j_call: TRBJ2-2; d_call: -; v_call: TRBV7-7; cdr3_nt: TGTGCTAGCAGCTCTATGAACACCGGGGAGCTGTTTTTT; cdr3_aa: CASSSMNTGELFF
clone_size: few; j_call: TRBJ2-3; d_call: TRBD2; v_call: TRBV5-1; cdr3_nt: TGCGCCAGCAGCTTGGGTCTAGCGGTCACAGATACGCAGTATTTT; cdr3_aa: CASSLGLAVTDTQYF
clone_size: few; j_call: TRBJ2-1; d_call: -; v_call: TRBV7-8; cdr3_nt: TGTGCCAGCAGCTTAGGAAATGAGAATGAGCAGTTCTTC; cdr3_aa: CASSLGNENEQFF
clone_size: -; j_call: TRBJ1-5; d_call: -; v_call: TRBV18; cdr3_nt: TGTGCCAGCTCCAGGGCAGCGGGCCAGCCCCAGCATTTT; cdr3_aa: CASSRAAGQPQHF